The 30 T cell receptor beta chains below come from one sample, sequenced in a study of cytomegalovirus exposure and HLA in healthy donors. PCR used 60 Vbeta primers and 13 Jbeta primers. Measured with immunoSEQ multiplex PCR; TCRdb has only the in-frame clones, and not every one. The sample data list over 100,000 clones. Sequences were obtained from PBMCs. These receptors came from a man aged 18 to 30 in good health and CMV-seronegative.

The chain joins TRBV7-2 to TRBJ2-1; TRBD2 matches 13 bases. CDR3 length equals 15 residues. Germline CDR1 reads SGHTA; CDR2 reads FQGNSA. V dropped 4 bases and J dropped 14; count of bases not matched to a gene: 11. The CDR3 sequence is CASSSQEGLAGDKFF. The CDR3 DNA reads TGTGCCAGCAGCTCCCAGGAAGGACTAGCGGGAGATAAGTTCTTC.

V gene TRBV20-1 combines with J gene TRBJ2-2; D remains ambiguous. Deletions cut 3 bases from V and 7 bases from J, with 6 bases between. From germline, CDR1 is DFQATT and CDR2 SNEGSKA (reference sequence). The CDR3 runs to 11 residues. The CDR3 loop is CSASSFGELFF. The CDR3 region has the DNA TGCAGTGCTAGTTCTTTCGGGGAGCTGTTTTTT.

V and J are TRBV2 and TRBJ2-1; D is ambiguous. Germline values: CDR1 SNHLY, CDR2 FYNNEI. V gave up 8 bases and J gave up 7 bases, with 6 bases separating them. The CDR3 loop spans 10 amino acids. Here the CDR3 reads CASVGNEQFF. The CDR3 nucleotides are TGTGCCAGCGTCGGTAATGAGCAGTTCTTC.

The chain employs TRBV28 and TRBJ2-7, with 8 bases aligning to TRBD2. The CDR3 runs to 16 residues. The V and J ends lost 6 bases and 0 bases, in that order; junction bases with no gene match: 10. Per the germline V gene, CDR1 is MDHEN and CDR2 is SYDVKM. Here the CDR3 DNA reads TGTGCCAGCAGCAGAAGTGATAGCGGGACCTCCTACGAGCAGTACTTC. This codes for CASSRSDSGTSYEQYF.

The V and J genes are TRBV28 and TRBJ1-5; 7 bases line up with TRBD1. The CDR3 length is 14 residues. Per germline, CDR1 MDHEN and CDR2 SYDVKM. J lost 4 bases, V lost 6 bases, and 6 bases had no gene match. The CDR3 bases are TGTGCCAGCAGGAATGACAGGGAAAATCAGCCCCAGCATTTT. This translates into CASRNDRENQPQHF. Full variable domain (outside the CDR3, taken from reference TRBV28 and TRBJ1-5): DVKVTQSSRYLVKRTGEKVFLECVQDMDHENMFWYRQDPGLGLRLIYFSYDVKMKEKGDIPEGYSVSREKKERFSLILESASTNQTSMYLCASRNDRENQPQHFGDGTRLSIL.

The rearrangement uses TRBV28 and TRBJ2-3; 9 bases match TRBD1. The V gene's germline CDR1 is MDHEN and CDR2 SYDVKM. V lost 8 bases, J lost 5 bases, and 8 bases stayed unmatched. This CDR3 contains 14 residues. This CDR3 reads CASVETGGGDTQYF. The CDR3 bases are TGTGCCAGCGTGGAGACAGGGGGTGGAGATACGCAGTATTTT. The full variable domain, its missing parts supplied by reference TRBV28 and TRBJ2-3, is DVKVTQSSRYLVKRTGEKVFLECVQDMDHENMFWYRQDPGLGLRLIYFSYDVKMKEKGDIPEGYSVSREKKERFSLILESASTNQTSMYLCASVETGGGDTQYFGPGTRLTVL.

The chain uses TRBV14 and TRBJ1-4; D possibly corresponds to TRBD1 (5 bases). The germline gives CDR1 SGHDN, CDR2 FVKESK. The CDR3 covers 14 residues. V gave up 4 bases and J gave up 7 bases, with 13 bases separating them. The CDR3 DNA is TGTGCCAGCAGCCCGAAGGGGAAGGGTGAAAAACTGTTTTTT. Translating it yields CASSPKGKGEKLFF.

V is TRBV29-1 and J is TRBJ1-3, with TRBD1 as a possible D gene (5 bases). Trimming pared 2 bases from V and 2 bases from J, leaving 10 bases between. Germline CDR1 is SQVTM and CDR2 is ANQGSEA. This CDR3 region has 14 residues. CDR3 loop: CSVELGLTGNTIYF. In DNA form, the CDR3 reads TGCAGCGTTGAACTGGGGCTCACTGGAAACACCATATATTTT.

The rearrangement joins TRBV7-2 to TRBJ1-5, with D perhaps TRBD1 (6 bases). V lost 5 bases to trimming and J lost 12 bases, with 26 bases between them. This CDR3 is 16 amino acids long. Germline V gives CDR1 SGHTA, CDR2 FQGNSA. This CDR3 reads CASSRESGHRSDGQHF. DNA for the CDR3: TGTGCCAGCAGCCGAGAATCGGGACACAGATCCGACGGCCAGCATTTT.

The chain combines TRBV6-5 with TRBJ2-7; D might be TRBD1 (6 bases). The CDR3 is made up of 13 amino acids. Germline loops: CDR1 MNHEY, CDR2 SVGAGI. Between the trimmed V and J ends, which lost 7 bases and 6 bases, there was a span of 16 bases. The CDR3 DNA sequence: TGTGCCAGCACCCCCGGCTCAGGGGTCGAGCAGTACTTC. Protein: CASTPGSGVEQYF.

V is TRBV2 and J is TRBJ2-2; the D gene is possibly TRBD1 (6 bases). The CDR3 has 15 residues. The ends were cut back, 4 bases at V and 0 bases at J, with 9 bases in the middle. The germline V gene has CDR1 SNHLY and CDR2 FYNNEI. The CDR3 DNA is TGTGCCAGCAGTGCAGGGGCTGCGAACACCGGGGAGCTGTTTTTT. It codes for CASSAGAANTGELFF.

This chain links TRBV11-2 with TRBJ2-5; D is possibly TRBD2 (6 bases). Germline CDR1 and CDR2: SGHAT and FQNNGV. The CDR3 loop spans 16 amino acids. Trimming cost V 7 bases and J 4 bases, with 22 bases left between them. CDR3 region: CASTTAGGSQGETQYF. The CDR3, as DNA: TGTGCCAGCACCACCGCCGGGGGATCTCAGGGAGAGACCCAGTACTTC.

V usage is TRBV9 and J usage is TRBJ2-3; 8 nucleotides line up with TRBD2. From germline, CDR1 is SGDLS and CDR2 YYNGEE. The V segment lost 0 bases and the J segment 4 bases; nucleotides outside the gene matches: 7. This CDR3 spans 16 amino acids. In DNA, the CDR3 is TGTGCCAGCAGCGTAGATAACGGGAGGGCCGCAGATACGCAGTATTTT. It specifies CASSVDNGRAADTQYF.

V usage is TRBV4-3 and J usage is TRBJ1-1; 7 nucleotides agree with TRBD1. The CDR3 totals 15 residues. J gave up 7 bases and V 0 bases, and 8 bases lay outside the gene matches. CDR1 LGHNA and CDR2 YSLEER come from the germline V gene. DNA for the CDR3: TGCGCCAGCAGCCAAGAGGCAGGGGGTGTGGTTGAAGCTTTCTTT. This encodes CASSQEAGGVVEAFF.

The chain employs TRBV27 and TRBJ1-1, with 9 bases matching TRBD1. The V and J ends lost 5 bases and 1 base, in that order; junction bases with no gene match: 5. From germline, CDR1 is MNHEY and CDR2 SMNVEV (reference sequence). The length of the CDR3 is 15 residues. In DNA, the CDR3 is TGTGCCAGCAGTAGCGGGACAGGGAGGAACACTGAAGCTTTCTTT. Its protein product is CASSSGTGRNTEAFF.

V and J are TRBV15 and TRBJ1-2, with D tentatively TRBD1 (5 bases). V was pared by 0 bases and J by 7 bases, with 9 bases between. The CDR3 contains 13 residues. CDR1 and CDR2 from the germline V gene are LNHNV and YYDKDF (reference sequence). CDR3 in DNA: TGTGCCACCAGCAGAGAGCCCGGGGGTGGCTACACCTTC. Residues: CATSREPGGGYTF.

Points on this clone: At the DNA level, this CDR3 is encoded by other sequences in the same sample as well. The chain employs TRBV5-1 and TRBJ2-7; 7 positions match TRBD1. This CDR3 comprises 15 residues. Germline V gives CDR1 SGHRS, CDR2 YFSETQ. Trimming at V came to 1 base and at J to 1 base, leaving 5 bases not matched to a gene. For the CDR3, the DNA is TGCGCCAGCAGCTTGCTTGGGACAGCTTCCTACGAGCAGTACTTC. Amino acids: CASSLLGTASYEQYF.

The gene calls are TRBV5-1 and TRBJ2-5; D remains ambiguous. Germline V gives CDR1 SGHRS, CDR2 YFSETQ. Trimming removed 1 base at V and 0 bases at J, with 13 bases between. The CDR3 is 16 amino acids. The CDR3 bases are TGCGCCAGCAGCTTGCTGGCAGGAAGCTACCAAGAGACCCAGTACTTC. Protein sequence: CASSLLAGSYQETQYF.

The V gene is TRBV14, the J gene TRBJ1-1; 10 nucleotides align to TRBD1. The CDR3 is 17 amino acids. Per germline, CDR1 SGHDN and CDR2 FVKESK. The trim removed 0 bases at V and 2 bases at J, leaving 6 bases unmatched. The CDR3 DNA is TGTGCCAGCAGCCAAGATCCGAGGGACAGGGGTAACACTGAAGCTTTCTTT. Translating gives CASSQDPRDRGNTEAFF.

V and J are TRBV11-1 and TRBJ2-1; D perhaps matches TRBD2 (6 bases). Per germline, CDR1 SGHAT and CDR2 FQDESV (reference sequence). Trimming removed 5 bases at V and 7 bases at J, with 12 bases between. The CDR3 totals 13 residues. The CDR3: CASSPRGRNEQFF. Here the CDR3 DNA reads TGTGCCAGCAGCCCGCGTGGGAGGAATGAGCAGTTCTTC. Combining the CDR3 with reference TRBV11-1 and TRBJ2-1 gives the whole variable domain EAEVAQSPRYKITEKSQAVAFWCDPISGHATLYWYRQILGQGPELLVQFQDESVVDDSQLPKDRFSAERLKGVDSTLKIQPAELGDSAMYLCASSPRGRNEQFFGPGTRLTVL.

The chain joins TRBV6-1 to TRBJ2-5; D possibly corresponds to TRBD2 (6 bases). V was trimmed by 11 bases and J by 5 bases, leaving 18 bases between them. This CDR3 contains 13 residues. Germline-derived CDR1 and CDR2 are MNHNS and SASEGT. CDR3 residues: CASAAGRAETQYF. The CDR3 DNA is TGTGCCTCCGCGGCGGGGCGCGCGGAGACCCAGTACTTC.

About this clone: The junction differs from germline at one of its ends, possibly a read error. The chain uses TRBV11-2 and TRBJ1-1; perhaps TRBD1 as D (6 bases). CDR1 SGHAT and CDR2 FQNNGV come from the germline V gene. This CDR3 region has 14 residues. The CDR3 bases are TGTGCCAGCAGCCTAGACAGGTGGAACACTGAAGCTTTCTTT. Translation gives CASSLDRWNTEAFF.

The chain has TRBV7-2 and TRBJ2-7, with 7 bases fitting TRBD1. The CDR3 is made up of 15 amino acids. V was pared by 3 bases and J by 6 bases, with 11 bases of the junction left unmatched. The germline V gene encodes CDR1 SGHTA and CDR2 FQGNSA. The CDR3 DNA reads as TGTGCCAGCAGCTTCGACAGGGAGCTTTATCGCGAGCAGTACTTC. As protein: CASSFDRELYREQYF.

This rearrangement joins TRBV6-1 to TRBJ2-2, with D unclear. The CDR3 runs to 12 residues. V lost 1 base, J lost 7 bases, and 4 bases lay in between. The V gene's germline CDR1 is MNHNS and CDR2 SASEGT. The DNA for the CDR3 is TGTGCCAGCAGTGAAGTCGGCGGGGAGCTGTTTTTT. It codes for CASSEVGGELFF.

The chain employs TRBV27 and TRBJ1-1; no definite D call. The CDR3 is 14 residues long. V gave up 4 bases and J gave up 9 bases, with 18 bases separating them. CDR1 and CDR2 (germline): MNHEY, SMNVEV (reference sequence). CDR3 residues: CASSSSLTPAKAFF. The CDR3 nucleotides read TGTGCCAGCAGTTCATCCCTGACACCCGCCAAAGCTTTCTTT.

The chain has TRBV6-6 and TRBJ2-7; tentatively, D is TRBD2 (5 bases). The CDR3 spans 13 residues. The germline CDR1 and CDR2 sequences are MNHNY and SVGAGI (reference sequence). Trimming shortened V by 7 bases and J by 0 bases, and 10 bases separated the two germline ends. The CDR3 sequence: CASIGGSSYEQYF. The CDR3 DNA is TGTGCCAGCATCGGCGGGTCCTCCTACGAGCAGTACTTC.

The chain uses TRBV5-1 and TRBJ2-2; D perhaps matches TRBD1 (6 bases). The germline gives CDR1 SGHRS, CDR2 YFSETQ. V dropped 0 bases and J dropped 0 bases, with 15 bases sitting between them. This CDR3 spans 18 amino acids. Here the CDR3 reads CASSLARWTDTNTGELFF. CDR3 DNA: TGCGCCAGCAGCTTGGCCCGGTGGACAGACACGAACACCGGGGAGCTGTTTTTT.

This sequence joins TRBV30 and TRBJ1-5; perhaps TRBD1 as D (6 bases). CDR1 is GTSNPN and CDR2 is SVGIG in the germline V gene (reference sequence). The V and J ends lost 3 bases and 0 bases respectively, with 18 bases between them. This CDR3 is built from 17 residues. The CDR3 here is CAWRGGKLGVSNQPQHF. The CDR3 DNA sequence: TGTGCCTGGAGAGGGGGAAAATTGGGGGTTAGCAATCAGCCCCAGCATTTT. The full variable domain, with the rest looked up from reference TRBV30 and TRBJ1-5, is SQTIHQWPATLVQPVGSPLSLECTVEGTSNPNLYWYRQAAGRGLQLLFYSVGIGQISSEVPQNLSASRPQDRQFILSSKKLLLSDSGFYLCAWRGGKLGVSNQPQHFGDGTRLSIL.

The chain carries TRBV4-3 and TRBJ2-1, with 7 bases identical to TRBD2. Germline assignment: CDR1 LGHNA and CDR2 YSLEER. CDR3 length equals 15 residues. J lost 4 bases, V lost 1 base, and 4 bases had no gene match. The CDR3 spells CASSQGLAVYNEQFF. In DNA form, the CDR3 reads TGCGCCAGCAGCCAAGGGCTAGCGGTTTACAATGAGCAGTTCTTC.

The gene calls are TRBV5-1 and TRBJ2-3, with a possible D match to TRBD1 (6 bases). The CDR3 totals 14 residues. CDR1 SGHRS and CDR2 YFSETQ come from the germline V gene. V was trimmed by 2 bases and J by 2 bases, leaving 9 bases between them. CDR3 in DNA: TGCGCCAGCAGCTTCGGACAGACCACAGATACGCAGTATTTT. Its translation: CASSFGQTTDTQYF.